The 18 T cell receptor beta chains below were found in one sample sequenced in a study of T cells in Graves' hyperthyroidism and ophthalmopathy. Researchers amplified the TCR beta CDR3 regions from RNA transcripts. The TCR CDR3 first-round RT-PCR relied on the HTBI primer set. From the multiplex PCR reads, TCRdb called clonotypes with MiXCR, one entry per CDR3 protein. Of about 560,000 distinct CDR3 sequences in the sample, 15% to 20% are singletons; the top ten hold 15% to 20%. Sequenced: blood. The receptors stem from a woman aged 18-29 years with Graves' hyperthyroidism.

This clonotype was observed once. The V and J genes are TRBV19 and TRBJ1-5, with D perhaps matching TRBD1 (6 bases). CDR3 length: 17 amino acids. Looked up from germline, CDR1 is LNHDA and CDR2 is SQIVND (reference sequence). V was trimmed by 3 bases and J by 0 bases, leaving 15 bases between them. This CDR3 reads CASSIPARGDSNQPQHF. Here the CDR3 DNA reads TGTGCCAGTAGTATCCCCGCCAGGGGAGATAGCAATCAGCCCCAGCATTTT.

This clonotype was recorded many times. The chain is built from TRBV12-3 or TRBV12-4 and TRBJ1-5; D is unresolved. V lost 5 bases and J lost 7, with 15 bases in between. The CDR3 loop spans 14 amino acids. This CDR3 reads CASSPAGLGQPQHF. CDR3 DNA: TGTGCCAGCAGTCCCGCGGGCCTTGGACAGCCCCAGCATTTT.

This clonotype was recorded many times. CDR3 DNA: TGTGCCAGCAGCTTAGATCCGGACAGGGTAGCCACTGAAGCTTTCTTT. It translates to CASSLDPDRVATEAFF. The V call is TRBV11-2, the J call TRBJ1-1, with 8 bases identical to TRBD1. V shed 0 bases, J shed 4 bases, and the junction held 7 bases outside the gene matches. CDR3 size: 16 residues. Germline CDR1 is SGHAT and CDR2 is FQNNGV.

This clonotype appeared many times. The V gene is TRBV2, the J gene TRBJ2-7; tentative D call: TRBD2 (5 bases). CDR1 is SNHLY, CDR2 FYNNEI, per germline. This CDR3 region has 16 residues. V shed 8 bases and J shed 0 bases, with 20 bases lying between them. The CDR3 DNA reads TGTGCCAGCTACCCCGGAAATCACCGGGGCTCCTACGAGCAGTACTTC. Translating gives CASYPGNHRGSYEQYF.

The CDR3 is CASSYPKAGGRNEQFF. The CDR3 nucleotides read TGTGCCAGCAGTTACCCGAAGGCGGGAGGGCGCAATGAGCAGTTCTTC. This chain links TRBV6-5 with TRBJ2-1, with TRBD2 matching over 9 bases. V trimming: 2 bases; J trimming: 6 bases; junction bases outside the gene matches: 8. This CDR3 comprises 16 residues. Germline CDR1 and CDR2: MNHEY and SVGAGI.

This clonotype was counted many times. The genes are TRBV5-1 and TRBJ2-7, with D possibly being TRBD2 (6 bases). Germline assignment: CDR1 SGHRS and CDR2 YFSETQ. The CDR3 covers 13 residues. V dropped 4 bases and J dropped 4 bases, with 12 bases sitting between them. CDR3 coding DNA: TGCGCCAGCAGCCGGGACTTACTATACGAGCAGTACTTC. Translating gives CASSRDLLYEQYF.

This clonotype has at least ten counts. The rearrangement uses TRBV12-3 or TRBV12-4 and TRBJ2-3, with a weak D call TRBD2 (6 bases). The CDR3 sequence is 14 residues long. Trimming left V 1 base short and J 7 bases short, with 12 bases between. As DNA, the CDR3 is TGTGCCAGCAGTTTAGGCAGGGAGGTATATACGCAGTATTTT. Protein sequence: CASSLGREVYTQYF.

The genes are TRBV5-1 and TRBJ2-3, with D possibly TRBD1 on 8 matching bases. Germline values: CDR1 SGHRS, CDR2 YFSETQ. V shed 3 bases and J shed 1 base, with 12 bases lying between them. The CDR3 has 15 residues. This CDR3 is CASSSGGQGTDTQYF. In DNA form, the CDR3 reads TGCGCCAGCAGCTCGGGGGGACAGGGCACAGATACGCAGTATTTT.

This clonotype was detected many times. This chain links TRBV5-1 with TRBJ2-3; TRBD2 matches at 11 bases. The CDR3 covers 17 residues. Germline CDR1 and CDR2: SGHRS and YFSETQ. With 3 bases clipped from V and 2 bases from J, the junction kept 8 bases outside the gene matches. The CDR3 DNA reads as TGCGCCAGCAGCTCAAAAGGGACTAGCGGATACACAGATACGCAGTATTTT. Translation gives CASSSKGTSGYTDTQYF.

This clonotype showed up just a few times. The chain carries TRBV10-3 and TRBJ1-5; possible D gene TRBD1, 5 bases. The CDR3 covers 15 residues. From germline, CDR1 is ENHRY and CDR2 SYGVKD. V was shortened by 2 bases and J by 4 bases, with 12 bases between the two germline ends. As DNA, the CDR3 is TGTGCCATCAGTGAGGGGACGTTGGGTAATCAGCCCCAGCATTTT. Translation gives CAISEGTLGNQPQHF.

This clonotype was picked up a small number of times. For the CDR3, the DNA is TGCAGCGGCAAGGGGGCTGAAGCTTTCTTT. Translation gives CSGKGAEAFF. The chain uses TRBV29-1 and TRBJ1-1; D is perhaps TRBD1 (6 bases). The CDR3 has 10 residues. CDR1 is SQVTM and CDR2 is ANQGSEA in the germline V gene. The ends were cut back, 7 bases at V and 6 bases at J, with 9 bases in the middle.

This clonotype was detected a few times. The CDR3 sequence: CSVIDGVSNTEAFF. The CDR3 region has the DNA TGCAGCGTTATTGATGGGGTTTCGAACACTGAAGCTTTCTTT. The rearrangement joins TRBV29-1 to TRBJ1-1; unclear D gene. The CDR3 runs to 14 residues. Germline values: CDR1 SQVTM, CDR2 ANQGSEA. V lost 5 bases, J lost 1 base, and 14 bases lay in between.

V gene TRBV5-1 combines with J gene TRBJ1-2; D is possibly TRBD1 (5 bases). This CDR3 region has 14 residues. V was clipped by 2 bases and J by 8 bases, with 16 bases between them. Germline V lookup: CDR1 SGHRS, CDR2 YFSETQ. In DNA, the CDR3 is TGCGCCAGCAGCTTAAGTCCTACAGGAAGGGGCTACACCTTC. Translating it yields CASSLSPTGRGYTF.

This clonotype has a handful of counts. J is TRBJ2-4 and V is TRBV7-9, with D maybe TRBD2 (6 bases). Germline-derived CDR1 and CDR2 are SEHNR and FQNEAQ (reference sequence). The CDR3 contains 14 residues. Trimming cost V 7 bases and J 8 bases, with 18 bases left between them. The CDR3 bases are TGTGCCAGCACCCCGTTGGGGACTTCGGACATTCAGTACTTC. Protein sequence: CASTPLGTSDIQYF.

The gene calls are TRBV10-3 and TRBJ2-5, with no clear D. Germline-derived CDR1 and CDR2 are ENHRY and SYGVKD. The CDR3 covers 14 residues. Trimming took off 5 bases at V and 5 bases at J, with 15 bases between the two ends. The CDR3 sequence: CAISPDQEVETQYF. In nucleotides, the CDR3 is TGTGCCATCAGTCCGGACCAAGAGGTGGAGACCCAGTACTTC.

This clonotype was observed at least ten times. This chain links TRBV11-3 with TRBJ1-1; D ambiguous. Trimming took off 5 bases at V and 5 bases at J, with 15 bases between the two ends. This CDR3 has 14 amino acids. CDR1 and CDR2 (germline): SGHNT, YENEEA. The CDR3 is CASSLPAADTEAFF. CDR3 nucleotide sequence: TGTGCCAGCAGCCTCCCGGCGGCGGATACTGAAGCTTTCTTT.

Many counts were recorded for this clonotype. V usage is TRBV20-1 and J usage is TRBJ2-1; D call uncertain. CDR1 is DFQATT and CDR2 is SNEGSKA in the germline V gene (reference sequence). Trimming took off 7 bases at V and 4 bases at J, with 20 bases between the two ends. This CDR3 spans 15 amino acids. Here the CDR3 reads CSVPSPGRDYNEQFF. The CDR3 bases are TGCAGTGTCCCATCCCCCGGGCGCGATTACAATGAGCAGTTCTTC.

This clonotype has a handful of counts. This chain uses TRBV7-2 with TRBJ2-4; 7 nucleotides agree with TRBD2. Trimming at V came to 5 bases and at J to 15 bases, leaving 10 bases not matched to a gene. CDR1 and CDR2 (germline): SGHTA, FQGNSA. The CDR3 extends over 12 amino acids. The CDR3 bases are TGTGCCAGCAGCACACTCCCGTTAGCGGGGTACTTC. Translating gives CASSTLPLAGYF.